These 24 T cell receptor beta chains came from one sample sequenced in a study of T cell responses to AZD1222 COVID-19 vaccine. Repertoires were generated with immunoSEQ multiplex PCR, while TCRdb's copy carries only in-frame clones and drops some. The sample contains 100,000 to 150,000 clones, about 88% of which appear only once. The sequencing here drew on peripheral blood, taken on day 0 of AZD1222 vaccination. All receptors come from an adult in good health.

The chain couples TRBV6-5 to TRBJ2-7, with 10 nucleotides matching TRBD1. Germline CDR1 and CDR2: MNHEY and SVGAGI. J lost 6 bases, V lost 7 bases, and 9 bases had no gene match. The CDR3 spans 14 residues. CDR3 DNA: TGTGCCAGCACCCGGGACAGGGGTCTCTCCGAGCAGTACTTC. Encoded protein: CASTRDRGLSEQYF.

The V gene is TRBV2, the J gene TRBJ2-3, with no clear D. This CDR3 has 14 residues. Trimming removed 0 bases from V and 4 bases from J, with 8 bases in between. CDR1 is SNHLY, CDR2 FYNNEI, per germline. CDR3 sequence reads: CASSEALNPDTQYF. In DNA form, the CDR3 reads TGTGCCAGCAGTGAAGCTCTCAACCCAGATACGCAGTATTTT.

The genes are TRBV6-5 and TRBJ1-5, with D uncertain. The germline V gene encodes CDR1 MNHEY and CDR2 SVGAGI. V gave up 8 bases and J gave up 0 bases, with 11 bases separating them. The CDR3 extends over 14 amino acids. Here the CDR3 DNA reads TGTGCCAGCCAGGCACAGTATAGCAATCAGCCCCAGCATTTT. Residues: CASQAQYSNQPQHF.

The rearrangement joins TRBV29-1 to TRBJ2-2; the D gene is possibly TRBD1 (6 bases). The V gene lost 4 bases and the J gene lost 7 bases, with 10 bases spanning the gap. The germline gives CDR1 SQVTM, CDR2 ANQGSEA. The CDR3 sequence is 12 residues long. The CDR3 coding sequence is TGCAGCGTTGGGCAGGGGCACGGGGAGCTGTTTTTT. Protein product: CSVGQGHGELFF.

This clone was detected only once. The chain is built from TRBV3-1 (or the pseudogene TRBV3-2) and TRBJ2-3; 8 nucleotides agree with TRBD2. Germline assignment: CDR1 LGHDT and CDR2 YNNKEL (reference sequence). This CDR3 spans 19 amino acids. The V segment lost 2 bases and the J segment 6 bases; nucleotides outside the gene matches: 19. The CDR3 here is CASSQRASGGGHLADTQYF. DNA of the CDR3: TGTGCCAGCAGCCAAAGGGCCTCGGGCGGGGGGCATTTAGCGGATACGCAGTATTTT.

This rearrangement joins TRBV6-2 or TRBV6-3 to TRBJ1-2; D unclear. Germline CDR1 reads MNHEY; CDR2 reads SVGEGT. The CDR3 loop spans 11 amino acids. Trimming cost V 0 bases and J 8 bases, with 4 bases left between them. The CDR3 reads CASSYSRGYTF. In DNA form, the CDR3 reads TGTGCCAGCAGTTACTCGCGGGGCTACACCTTC.

CDR3 protein: CASSPGSGANVLTF. For the CDR3, the DNA is TGTGCCAGCAGCCCAGGGTCTGGGGCCAACGTCCTGACTTTC. The J gene is TRBJ2-6, the V gene TRBV7-2; TRBD1 might be the D (5 bases). Trimming left V 5 bases short and J 1 base short, with 6 bases between. Germline CDR1 reads SGHTA; CDR2 reads FQGNSA. This CDR3 contains 14 residues.

The genes are TRBV12-3 or TRBV12-4 and TRBJ2-7, with 7 bases fitting TRBD1. This CDR3 has 13 residues. The V gene end was trimmed by 1 base and the J gene end by 8 bases; junction bases not matched to a gene: 5. CDR3 residues: CASSLGQGNKQYF. The CDR3 region has the DNA TGTGCCAGCAGTTTAGGACAGGGTAATAAGCAGTACTTC.

The chain uses TRBV4-3 and TRBJ2-7; D may be TRBD2 (5 bases). Trimming stripped 1 base from V and 3 bases from J, with 13 bases between. This CDR3 is 15 amino acids long. The germline V gene encodes CDR1 LGHNA and CDR2 YSLEER. The CDR3: CASSQGVNSGYEQYF. The CDR3 region has the DNA TGCGCCAGCAGCCAAGGAGTGAACAGCGGCTACGAGCAGTACTTC.

The J gene is TRBJ2-7, the V gene TRBV5-1; 7 bases fit TRBD1. Germline CDR1 reads SGHRS; CDR2 reads YFSETQ. The CDR3 is 13 residues long. V was pared by 5 bases and J by 3 bases, with 5 bases of the junction left unmatched. Written as DNA, the CDR3 is TGCGCCAGCAGTCCAGGGACAGTCTACGAGCAGTACTTC. Its protein product is CASSPGTVYEQYF.

This clone was recorded only once. The rearrangement links TRBV12-3 or TRBV12-4 to TRBJ1-2, with D unclear. V was pared by 4 bases and J by 2 bases, with 5 bases between. This CDR3 spans 12 amino acids. The DNA for the CDR3 is TGTGCCAGCAGTTACGACAACTATGGCTACACCTTC. Protein product: CASSYDNYGYTF.

This rearrangement joins TRBV7-2 to TRBJ2-3; 8 positions agree with TRBD2. The CDR3 covers 13 residues. J was trimmed by 3 bases and V by 8 bases; bases with no gene match: 4. The germline gives CDR1 SGHTA, CDR2 FQGNSA. The CDR3 loop reads CASLGGGTDTQYF. The CDR3 DNA sequence: TGTGCCAGCCTCGGGGGGGGAACAGATACGCAGTATTTT.

This chain links TRBV6-1 with TRBJ2-7; D call uncertain. Trimming cost V 3 bases and J 7 bases, with 13 bases left between them. CDR3 size: 13 residues. CDR1 and CDR2 (germline): MNHNS, SASEGT. The CDR3 DNA reads as TGTGCCAGCAGTGATGGGTATTCTCGAGAGCAGTACTTC. Amino acids: CASSDGYSREQYF.

The chain links TRBV29-1 to TRBJ1-2, with 8 bases matching TRBD1. Germline loops: CDR1 SQVTM, CDR2 ANQGSEA. The CDR3 consists of 12 residues. The junction had 9 bases not matched to a gene; V was cut back by 7 bases and J by 8 bases. CDR3 bases: TGCAGCGCTCCAGGGGGCTGGGGAGGCTACACCTTC. It encodes CSAPGGWGGYTF.

This clone came up once. V usage is TRBV2 and J usage is TRBJ2-7; D is perhaps TRBD1 (6 bases). Trimming cost V 7 bases and J 3 bases, with 19 bases left between them. This CDR3 has 15 amino acids. Germline-derived CDR1 and CDR2 are SNHLY and FYNNEI. CDR3: CASTEDLGASYEQYF. The CDR3 region has the DNA TGTGCCAGCACCGAGGATTTGGGGGCGAGCTACGAGCAGTACTTC.

This CDR3 is CASSYVGGTAEAFF. The CDR3 DNA sequence: TGTGCCAGCAGTTACGTTGGGGGGACCGCTGAAGCTTTCTTT. The rearrangement uses TRBV6-5 and TRBJ1-1; D is perhaps TRBD1 (5 bases). The length of the CDR3 is 14 residues. V lost 2 bases, J lost 6 bases, and 13 bases lay in between. Germline V CDR1 and CDR2: MNHEY, SVGAGI.

The chain carries TRBV27 and TRBJ1-5; 7 bases match TRBD1. The trim removed 5 bases at V and 6 bases at J, leaving 10 bases unmatched. Germline V gives CDR1 MNHEY, CDR2 SMNVEV (reference sequence). The CDR3 extends over 15 amino acids. The DNA of the CDR3 is TGTGCCAGCAGTCCCTCGGGACAGCGATCTCAGCCCCAGCATTTT. It specifies CASSPSGQRSQPQHF.

This chain uses TRBV3-1 (or the pseudogene TRBV3-2) with TRBJ2-5; 7 bases line up with TRBD1. The germline V gene encodes CDR1 LGHDT and CDR2 YNNKEL (reference sequence). This CDR3 region has 14 residues. The trim removed 3 bases at V and 4 bases at J, leaving 5 bases unmatched. The CDR3 loop is CASSQDRPPETQYF. In nucleotides, the CDR3 is TGTGCCAGCAGCCAGGACAGGCCTCCAGAGACCCAGTACTTC.

This chain joins TRBV10-3 and TRBJ1-2, with D possibly being TRBD1 (5 bases). CDR3 size: 14 residues. V was trimmed by 2 bases and J by 7 bases, leaving 14 bases between them. Germline loops: CDR1 ENHRY, CDR2 SYGVKD. The CDR3: CAISEAGREGGYTF. CDR3 in DNA: TGTGCCATCAGTGAGGCTGGCAGGGAAGGTGGCTACACCTTC.

V gene TRBV7-2 combines with J gene TRBJ2-3; D is unresolved. This CDR3 has 15 residues. The V gene lost 5 bases and the J gene lost 0 bases, with 12 bases spanning the gap. Germline V gene data show CDR1 as SGHTA and CDR2 as FQGNSA. CDR3 amino acids: CASSPAVTSTDTQYF. CDR3 nucleotides: TGTGCCAGCAGCCCCGCGGTAACTAGCACAGATACGCAGTATTTT.

V and J are TRBV2 and TRBJ1-1; D is perhaps TRBD1 (6 bases). The germline V and J ends were trimmed by 6 bases and 3 bases, with 17 bases remaining between them. Germline CDR1 SNHLY, CDR2 FYNNEI. This CDR3 is built from 15 residues. As DNA, the CDR3 is TGTGCCAGCAGGCCCCGGGAAGGGGGGGACACTGAAGCTTTCTTT. It is translated as CASRPREGGDTEAFF.

V usage is TRBV4-1 and J usage is TRBJ2-7; no definite D call. Deletions cut 0 bases from V and 7 bases from J, with 19 bases between. CDR3 length equals 16 residues. Germline assignment: CDR1 MGHRA and CDR2 YSYEKL. CDR3 nucleotides: TGCGCCAGCAGCCAAGAGACCAGCGCCTTGGGGTGGGAGCAGTACTTC. This codes for CASSQETSALGWEQYF.

CDR3 loop: CASKESDTAFF. The CDR3 nucleotides read TGTGCCAGCAAAGAGTCCGATACAGCTTTCTTT. This chain connects TRBV2 to TRBJ1-1; D is unresolved. Germline lookup yields CDR1 SNHLY and CDR2 FYNNEI. This CDR3 has 11 residues. Trimming stripped 7 bases from V and 10 bases from J, with 13 bases between.

DNA of the CDR3: TGTGCCAGCAGTTTAGGTGCGGGAGATTGGGTGCAGTACTTC. Its protein is CASSLGAGDWVQYF. The chain couples TRBV27 to TRBJ2-7; TRBD2 agrees at 7 bases. The CDR3 covers 14 residues. The germline V gene encodes CDR1 MNHEY and CDR2 SMNVEV (reference sequence). V was pared by 2 bases and J by 9 bases, with 10 bases of the junction left unmatched.